The 21 T cell receptor beta chains presented below share a single source sample, sequenced in a study of graft-versus-host responses after intestinal transplantation. Using immunoSEQ multiplex PCR, the repertoire was profiled, and TCRdb retains in-frame clones only, with some absent. The sample comprises 20,000 to 30,000 clones, 70% to 90% of which are singletons, and around 1.1% rests with the top ten. The specimen was PBMCs, collected approximately 29 days after intestinal transplant. The receptors come from a human patient who received an intestinal transplant, so some T cells may come from the graft donor.

The chain carries TRBV28 and TRBJ2-7; D uncertain. Per the germline V gene, CDR1 is MDHEN and CDR2 is SYDVKM. The CDR3 contains 13 residues. V was pared by 6 bases and J by 3 bases, with 12 bases between. Here the CDR3 DNA reads TGTGCCAGCAGGTTAACCGATGGCTACGAGCAGTACTTC. As protein: CASRLTDGYEQYF.

Only a few counts were recorded for this clone. The V gene is TRBV6-5, the J gene TRBJ2-2; no definite D call. The CDR3 covers 15 residues. Germline values: CDR1 MNHEY, CDR2 SVGAGI. Trimming cost V 7 bases and J 0 bases, with 12 bases left between them. CDR3 residues: CASTQGLSNTGELFF. The DNA of the CDR3 is TGTGCCAGCACCCAAGGGCTTTCGAACACCGGGGAGCTGTTTTTT.

The sample holds one count of this clone. The V and J genes are TRBV6-1 and TRBJ2-7; D ambiguous. The V gene's germline CDR1 is MNHNS and CDR2 SASEGT. CDR3 length: 11 residues. Deletions cut 2 bases from V and 1 base from J, with 0 bases between. Written as DNA, the CDR3 is TGTGCCAGCAGTGAATCCTACGAGCAGTACTTC. Its translation is CASSESYEQYF.

The chain has TRBV7-9 and TRBJ2-2, with TRBD2 identical over 8 bases. With V trimmed by 0 bases and J by 0 bases, 0 bases remained unmatched. Germline lookup yields CDR1 SEHNR and CDR2 FQNEAQ (reference sequence). The CDR3 has 16 residues. CDR3: CASSLAGLANTGELFF. CDR3 coding DNA: TGTGCCAGCAGCTTAGCGGGACTAGCGAACACCGGGGAGCTGTTTTTT.

This clone was picked up a small number of times. The rearrangement links TRBV27 to TRBJ2-3, with 13 bases aligning to TRBD2. V lost 8 bases and J lost 4; bases outside the gene matches: 9. The CDR3 spans 16 residues. Germline CDR1 is MNHEY and CDR2 is SMNVEV (reference sequence). CDR3 protein: CASEGPLAGGPDTQYF. The CDR3 DNA sequence: TGTGCCAGCGAGGGGCCACTAGCGGGAGGGCCAGATACGCAGTATTTT.

V is TRBV5-1 and J is TRBJ2-5; 9 nucleotides match TRBD2. The CDR3 contains 16 residues. Trimming took 1 base from V and 4 from J; bases not matched to a gene: 8. Germline V gene lookup returns CDR1 SGHRS and CDR2 YFSETQ. The CDR3 DNA reads as TGCGCCAGCAGCTTGTTAGCGGGGGATGTGGGAGAGACCCAGTACTTC. Protein sequence: CASSLLAGDVGETQYF. The entire variable domain, with the rest obtained from reference TRBV5-1 and TRBJ2-5, is as follows: KAGVTQTPRYLIKTRGQQVTLSCSPISGHRSVSWYQQTPGQGLQFLFEYFSETQRNKGNFPGRFSGRQFSNSRSEMNVSTLELGDSALYLCASSLLAGDVGETQYFGPGTRLLVL.

This chain connects TRBV19 to TRBJ1-5; the match to TRBD1 covers 9 bases. Germline CDR1 and CDR2: LNHDA and SQIVND (reference sequence). V lost 5 bases and J lost 0; bases outside the gene matches: 11. This CDR3 comprises 18 residues. The CDR3 is CASSPKTGGLISNQPQHF. For the CDR3, the DNA is TGTGCCAGTAGTCCAAAAACAGGGGGCTTGATTAGCAATCAGCCCCAGCATTTT. Using reference TRBV19 and TRBJ1-5 for the parts outside the CDR3, the full variable domain is DGGITQSPKYLFRKEGQNVTLSCEQNLNHDAMYWYRQDPGQGLRLIYYSQIVNDFQKGDIAEGYSVSREKKESFPLTVTSAQKNPTAFYLCASSPKTGGLISNQPQHFGDGTRLSIL.

The chain couples TRBV14 to TRBJ1-1; TRBD1 is a possible D gene (6 bases). Germline loops: CDR1 SGHDN, CDR2 FVKESK. The CDR3 length is 15 residues. V lost 0 bases and J 9 bases, leaving 17 bases between the germline ends. The CDR3 DNA sequence: TGTGCCAGCAGCCAAGAACAGGGTTCAGTGCCGAAAGCTTTCTTT. This encodes CASSQEQGSVPKAFF.

The chain uses TRBV6-1 and TRBJ2-7, with no clear D. This CDR3 region has 15 residues. CDR1 is MNHNS, CDR2 SASEGT, per germline. The V gene lost 6 bases and the J gene lost 3 bases, with 18 bases spanning the gap. The CDR3 DNA sequence: TGTGCCAGCAGGGTCCCCGCCTGGAGCCGCTACGAGCAGTACTTC. Amino acids: CASRVPAWSRYEQYF.

V gene TRBV6-6 combines with J gene TRBJ2-7; D uncertain. The CDR3 has 14 amino acids. V dropped 6 bases and J dropped 0 bases, with 12 bases sitting between them. Germline V gives CDR1 MNHNY, CDR2 SVGAGI (reference sequence). The CDR3 DNA follows: TGTGCCAGCAGACACCCACGGGCCTCCTACGAGCAGTACTTC. Translation gives CASRHPRASYEQYF.

The gene calls are TRBV10-2 and TRBJ2-3; 10 bases agree with TRBD2. Per germline, CDR1 WSHSY and CDR2 SAAADI. The CDR3 extends over 15 amino acids. With 8 bases clipped from V and 2 bases from J, the junction kept 7 bases outside the gene matches. This chain's CDR3 is CASRGLAGVTDTQYF. The CDR3 DNA reads TGCGCCAGCCGCGGGCTAGCGGGGGTCACAGATACGCAGTATTTT.

The rearrangement joins TRBV11-1 to TRBJ1-1, with no clear D. V shed 5 bases and J shed 2 bases, with 9 bases lying between them. The CDR3 is 13 amino acids. CDR1 SGHAT and CDR2 FQDESV come from the germline V gene (reference sequence). The CDR3 sequence is CASSLGPNTEAFF. The DNA for the CDR3 is TGTGCCAGCAGCCTCGGCCCTAACACTGAAGCTTTCTTT.

The rearrangement joins TRBV19 to TRBJ1-3, with D tentatively TRBD1 (5 bases). This CDR3 is built from 15 residues. Per the germline V gene, CDR1 is LNHDA and CDR2 is SQIVND (reference sequence). Trimming pared 3 bases from V and 0 bases from J, leaving 9 bases between. In nucleotides, the CDR3 is TGTGCCAGTAGTATGACAGACTACTCTGGAAACACCATATATTTT. Translating it yields CASSMTDYSGNTIYF.

The chain combines TRBV5-1 with TRBJ1-1; D gene unclear. V was pared by 4 bases and J by 1 base, with 11 bases between. Per germline, CDR1 SGHRS and CDR2 YFSETQ. The CDR3 sequence is 14 residues long. CDR3 DNA sequence: TGCGCCAGCAGCATCATACGGGGGAACACTGAAGCTTTCTTT. Its protein product is CASSIIRGNTEAFF.

J is TRBJ1-5 and V is TRBV19; D unclear. Between the trimmed V and J ends, which lost 4 bases and 9 bases, there was a span of 13 bases. There are 13 residues in the CDR3. CDR1 is LNHDA, CDR2 SQIVND, per germline (reference sequence). Written as DNA, the CDR3 is TGTGCCAGTAGTAACCCACCTTTTTGGCCCCAGCATTTT. As protein: CASSNPPFWPQHF.

The chain recombines TRBV5-1 with TRBJ2-7; D is perhaps TRBD1 (5 bases). The CDR3 is 15 amino acids. Trimming removed 2 bases at V and 3 bases at J, with 15 bases between. Germline lookup yields CDR1 SGHRS and CDR2 YFSETQ. The CDR3 nucleotides are TGCGCCAGCAGCTTCGTTTCTGGGGCGAACTACGAGCAGTACTTC. Protein sequence: CASSFVSGANYEQYF.

V is TRBV7-3 and J is TRBJ2-1; TRBD2 matches at 7 bases. The V gene end was trimmed by 5 bases and the J gene end by 4 bases; junction bases not matched to a gene: 11. The CDR3 sequence is 16 residues long. The germline CDR1 and CDR2 sequences are SGHTA and FQGTGA. In nucleotides, the CDR3 is TGTGCCAGCAGCAAATCGAGCGGGAAGGAATACAATGAGCAGTTCTTC. Its translation is CASSKSSGKEYNEQFF.

The chain recombines TRBV28 with TRBJ2-3, with D unresolved. Germline values: CDR1 MDHEN, CDR2 SYDVKM. Between the trimmed V and J ends, which lost 4 bases and 1 base, there was a span of 12 bases. The CDR3 runs 15 residues. In nucleotides, the CDR3 is TGTGCCAGCAGTTCCAACCGGCGAGGCACAGATACGCAGTATTTT. The encoded protein is CASSSNRRGTDTQYF. Full variable domain (missing parts from reference TRBV28 and TRBJ2-3): DVKVTQSSRYLVKRTGEKVFLECVQDMDHENMFWYRQDPGLGLRLIYFSYDVKMKEKGDIPEGYSVSREKKERFSLILESASTNQTSMYLCASSSNRRGTDTQYFGPGTRLTVL.

The rearrangement joins TRBV7-6 to TRBJ2-7, with 7 bases that match TRBD1. The germline CDR1 and CDR2 sequences are SGHVS and FNYEAQ. The V and J ends lost 0 bases and 5 bases, in that order; junction bases with no gene match: 7. The CDR3 has 15 residues. The CDR3, as DNA: TGTGCCAGCAGCTTAGCGCAAGGGGGCGAGGACGAGCAGTACTTC. It yields the protein CASSLAQGGEDEQYF.

The CDR3: CASSSIGTEQFF. In DNA form, the CDR3 reads TGTGCCAGCAGCTCTATCGGTACTGAGCAGTTCTTC. This rearrangement joins TRBV7-6 to TRBJ2-1; D gene ambiguous. CDR3 size: 12 residues. CDR1 and CDR2 from the germline V gene are SGHVS and FNYEAQ. V was clipped by 4 bases and J by 9 bases, with 10 bases between them.

V gene TRBV10-1 combines with J gene TRBJ1-2; TRBD1 agrees at 7 bases. The V gene end was trimmed by 5 bases and the J gene end by 5 bases; junction bases not matched to a gene: 5. CDR3 length: 13 amino acids. Looked up from germline, CDR1 is WNHNN and CDR2 is SYGVQD (reference sequence). The CDR3 DNA reads as TGCGCCAGCAGTCCGGACAGGTTATATGGCTACACCTTC. This encodes CASSPDRLYGYTF.